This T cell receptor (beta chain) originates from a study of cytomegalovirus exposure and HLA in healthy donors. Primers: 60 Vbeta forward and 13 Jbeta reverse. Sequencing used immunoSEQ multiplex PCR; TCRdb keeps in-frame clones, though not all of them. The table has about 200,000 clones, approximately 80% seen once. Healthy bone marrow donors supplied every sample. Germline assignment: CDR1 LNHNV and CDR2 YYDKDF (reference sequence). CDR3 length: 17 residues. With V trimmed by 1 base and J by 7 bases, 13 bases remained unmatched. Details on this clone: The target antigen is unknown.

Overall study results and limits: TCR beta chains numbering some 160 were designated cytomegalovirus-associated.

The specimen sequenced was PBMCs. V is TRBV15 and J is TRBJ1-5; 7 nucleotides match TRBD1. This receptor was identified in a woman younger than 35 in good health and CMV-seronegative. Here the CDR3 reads CATSRAGRGTVGQPQHF. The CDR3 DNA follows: TGTGCCACCAGCAGAGCCGGTAGGGGGACAGTCGGACAGCCCCAGCATTTT.